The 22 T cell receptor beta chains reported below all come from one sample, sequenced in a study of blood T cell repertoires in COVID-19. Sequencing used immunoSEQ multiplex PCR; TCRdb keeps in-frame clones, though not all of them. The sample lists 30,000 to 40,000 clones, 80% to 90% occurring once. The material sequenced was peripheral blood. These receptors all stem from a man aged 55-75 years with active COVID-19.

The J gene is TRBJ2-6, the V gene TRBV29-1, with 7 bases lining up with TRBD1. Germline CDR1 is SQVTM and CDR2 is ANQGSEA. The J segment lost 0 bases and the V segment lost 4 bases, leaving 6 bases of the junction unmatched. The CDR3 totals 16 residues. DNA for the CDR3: TGCAGCGTTGGCCGGGACAGCATCTCTGGGGCCAACGTCCTGACTTTC. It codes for CSVGRDSISGANVLTF.

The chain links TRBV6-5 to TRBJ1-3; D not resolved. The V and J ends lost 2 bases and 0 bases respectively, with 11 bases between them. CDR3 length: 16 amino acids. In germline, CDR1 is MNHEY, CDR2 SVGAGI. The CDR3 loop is CASSYTTGSSGNTIYF. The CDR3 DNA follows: TGTGCCAGCAGTTACACTACCGGGTCCTCTGGAAACACCATATATTTT.

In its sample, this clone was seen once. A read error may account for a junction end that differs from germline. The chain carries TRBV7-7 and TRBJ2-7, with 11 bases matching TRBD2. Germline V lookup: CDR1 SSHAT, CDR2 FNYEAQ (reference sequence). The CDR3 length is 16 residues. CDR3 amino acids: CASSVGLAEGDHEQYF. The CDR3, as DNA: TGTGCTAGCAGCGTGGGACTAGCGGAGGGGGACCACGAGCAGTACTTC.

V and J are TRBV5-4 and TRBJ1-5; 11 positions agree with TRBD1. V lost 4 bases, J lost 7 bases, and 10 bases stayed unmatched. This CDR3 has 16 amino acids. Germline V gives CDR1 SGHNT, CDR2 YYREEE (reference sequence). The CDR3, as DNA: TGTGCCAGCAGCGGGGCCGCGGGACAGGGGGGACAGCCCCAGCATTTT. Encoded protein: CASSGAAGQGGQPQHF.

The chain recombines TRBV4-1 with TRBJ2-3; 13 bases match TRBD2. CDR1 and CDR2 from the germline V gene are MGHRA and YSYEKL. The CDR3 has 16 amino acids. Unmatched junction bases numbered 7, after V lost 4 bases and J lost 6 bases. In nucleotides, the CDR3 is TGCGCCAGCAGCCTCTGGACTAGCGGGAGCGACGATACGCAGTATTTT. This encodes CASSLWTSGSDDTQYF.

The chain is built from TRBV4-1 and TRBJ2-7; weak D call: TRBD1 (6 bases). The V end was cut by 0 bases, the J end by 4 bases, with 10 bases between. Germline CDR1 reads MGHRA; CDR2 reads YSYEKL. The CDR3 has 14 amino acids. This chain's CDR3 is CASSQEARGYEQYF. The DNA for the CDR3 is TGCGCCAGCAGCCAAGAGGCCAGGGGTTACGAGCAGTACTTC.

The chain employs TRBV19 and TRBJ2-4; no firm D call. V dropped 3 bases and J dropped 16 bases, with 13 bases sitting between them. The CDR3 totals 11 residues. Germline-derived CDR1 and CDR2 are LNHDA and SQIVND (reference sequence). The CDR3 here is CASSIGVHRYF. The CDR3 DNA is TGTGCCAGTAGTATTGGTGTCCACAGATACTTC.

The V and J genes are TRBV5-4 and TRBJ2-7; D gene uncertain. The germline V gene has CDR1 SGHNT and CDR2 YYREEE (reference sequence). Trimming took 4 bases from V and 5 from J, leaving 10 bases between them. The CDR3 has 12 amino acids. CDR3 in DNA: TGTGCCAGCAGCCCCAACTTTCACGAGCAGTACTTC. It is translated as CASSPNFHEQYF.

In DNA, the CDR3 is TGTGCCAGTAGTCTCCAGATGGCCGGGGAGCTGTTTTTT. The encoded protein is CASSLQMAGELFF. V gene TRBV19 combines with J gene TRBJ2-2; D is unresolved. V lost 5 bases and J lost 6, with 10 bases in between. Germline V gene data show CDR1 as LNHDA and CDR2 as SQIVND (reference sequence). The CDR3 is 13 amino acids.

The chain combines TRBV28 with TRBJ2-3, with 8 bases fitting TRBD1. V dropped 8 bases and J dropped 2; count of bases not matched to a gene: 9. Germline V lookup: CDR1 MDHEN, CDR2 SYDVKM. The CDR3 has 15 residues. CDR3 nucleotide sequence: TGTGCCAGCCTTAAAACAGGGGGTAACACAGATACGCAGTATTTT. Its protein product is CASLKTGGNTDTQYF.

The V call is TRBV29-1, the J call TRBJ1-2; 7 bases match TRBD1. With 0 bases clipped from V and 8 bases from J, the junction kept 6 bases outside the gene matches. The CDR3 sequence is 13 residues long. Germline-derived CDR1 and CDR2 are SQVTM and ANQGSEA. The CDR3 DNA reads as TGCAGCGTTGAAGATCGACAGGGTATGGGCTACACCTTC. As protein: CSVEDRQGMGYTF. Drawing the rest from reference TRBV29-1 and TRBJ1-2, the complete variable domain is SAVISQKPSRDICQRGTSLTIQCQVDSQVTMMFWYRQQPGQSLTLIATANQGSEATYESGFVIDKFPISRPNLTFSTLTVSNMSPEDSSIYLCSVEDRQGMGYTFGSGTRLTVV.

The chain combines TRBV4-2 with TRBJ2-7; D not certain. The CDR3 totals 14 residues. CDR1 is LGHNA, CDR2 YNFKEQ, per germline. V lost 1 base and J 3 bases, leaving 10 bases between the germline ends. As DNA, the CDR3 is TGTGCCAGCAGCCAAGCAGCAGGCAACTACGAGCAGTACTTC. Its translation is CASSQAAGNYEQYF.

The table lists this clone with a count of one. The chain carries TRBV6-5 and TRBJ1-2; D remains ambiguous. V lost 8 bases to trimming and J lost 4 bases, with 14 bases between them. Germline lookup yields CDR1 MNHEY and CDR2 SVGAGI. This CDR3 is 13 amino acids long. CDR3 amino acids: CASRYTAAYGYTF. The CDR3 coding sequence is TGTGCCAGCCGATATACCGCGGCCTATGGCTACACCTTC.

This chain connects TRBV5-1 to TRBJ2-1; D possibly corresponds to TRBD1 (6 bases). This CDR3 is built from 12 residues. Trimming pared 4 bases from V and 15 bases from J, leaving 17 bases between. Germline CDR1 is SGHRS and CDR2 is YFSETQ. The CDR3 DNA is TGCGCCAGCAGCCCCAACTCTGAACAGGGGTTCTTC. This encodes CASSPNSEQGFF.

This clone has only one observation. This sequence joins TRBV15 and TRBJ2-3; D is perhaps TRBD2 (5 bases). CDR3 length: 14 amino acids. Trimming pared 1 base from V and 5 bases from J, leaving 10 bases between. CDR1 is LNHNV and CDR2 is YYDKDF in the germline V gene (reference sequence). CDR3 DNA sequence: TGTGCCACCAGCAGAGGGTTAGCGATAGATACGCAGTATTTT. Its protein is CATSRGLAIDTQYF.

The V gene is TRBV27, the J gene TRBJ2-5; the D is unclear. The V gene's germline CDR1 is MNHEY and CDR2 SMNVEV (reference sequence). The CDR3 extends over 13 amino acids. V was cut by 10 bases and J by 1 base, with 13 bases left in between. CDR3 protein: CATHPSGQETQYF. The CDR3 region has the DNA TGTGCCACCCACCCTAGTGGCCAAGAGACCCAGTACTTC.

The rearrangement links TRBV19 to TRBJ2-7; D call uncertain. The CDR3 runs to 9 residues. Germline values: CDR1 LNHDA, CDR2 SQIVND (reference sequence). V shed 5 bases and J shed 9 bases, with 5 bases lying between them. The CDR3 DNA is TGTGCCAGTAGTGCAGGGCAGTACTTC. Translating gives CASSAGQYF.

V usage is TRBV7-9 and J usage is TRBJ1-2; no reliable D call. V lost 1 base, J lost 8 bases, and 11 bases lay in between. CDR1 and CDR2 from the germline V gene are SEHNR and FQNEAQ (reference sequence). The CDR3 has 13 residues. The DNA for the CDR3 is TGTGCCAGCAGCTTAGGGGAGGGCCGAGGCTACACCTTC. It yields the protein CASSLGEGRGYTF.

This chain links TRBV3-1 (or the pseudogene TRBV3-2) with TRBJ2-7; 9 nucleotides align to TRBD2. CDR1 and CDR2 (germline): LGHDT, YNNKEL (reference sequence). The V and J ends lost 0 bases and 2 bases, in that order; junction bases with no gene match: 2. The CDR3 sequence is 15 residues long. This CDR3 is CASSQDGGRAYEQYF. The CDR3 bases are TGTGCCAGCAGCCAAGACGGCGGGAGGGCCTACGAGCAGTACTTC.

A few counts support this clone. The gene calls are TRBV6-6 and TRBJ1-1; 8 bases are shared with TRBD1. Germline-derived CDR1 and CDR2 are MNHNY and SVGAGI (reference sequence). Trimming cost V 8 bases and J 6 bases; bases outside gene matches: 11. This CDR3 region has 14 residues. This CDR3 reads CASSLVTGVPEAFF. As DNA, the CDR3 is TGTGCCAGCTCCTTGGTGACAGGGGTCCCTGAAGCTTTCTTT.

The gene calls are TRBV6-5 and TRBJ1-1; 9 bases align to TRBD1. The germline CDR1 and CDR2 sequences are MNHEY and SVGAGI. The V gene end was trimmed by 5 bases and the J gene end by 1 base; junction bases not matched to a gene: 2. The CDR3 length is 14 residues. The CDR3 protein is CASSQGQGNTEAFF. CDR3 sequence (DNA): TGTGCCAGCAGTCAGGGACAGGGGAACACTGAAGCTTTCTTT.

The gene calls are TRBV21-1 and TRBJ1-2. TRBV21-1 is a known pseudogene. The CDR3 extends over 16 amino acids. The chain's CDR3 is CASSKMVGGWNYGYTF. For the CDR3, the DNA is TGTGCCAGCAGCAAAATGGTGGGGGGTTGGAACTATGGCTACACCTTC.